These T cell receptor beta chains were read from a single sample in a study of cytomegalovirus exposure and HLA in healthy donors. Sequencing was performed with immunoSEQ multiplex PCR; in TCRdb, only in-frame clones are kept and a portion is missing. The repertoire holds nearly 110,000 clones, around 74% seen once, with 12% to 15% in the top ten. The sample comprised PBMCs. These receptors all stem from a woman aged 40 to 50 in good health and CMV-seropositive. Both conserved end residues are part of each CDR3. D genes are given only for firm matches. The size field is filled for only some rows; it gives once, few, many or a size class.

size | J | length | V | D | CDR3 | DNA
. | TRBJ2-5 | 13 | TRBV6-5 | . | CASGSDSQETQYF | TGTGCCAGCGGATCGGACAGCCAAGAGACCCAGTACTTC
. | TRBJ1-4 | 15 | TRBV27 | TRBD1 | CASRPAGQGDEKLFF | TGTGCCAGCCGACCTGCGGGACAGGGCGATGAAAAACTGTTTTTT
. | TRBJ2-3 | 12 | TRBV30 | . | CAWTESTDTQYF | TGTGCCTGGACGGAGAGCACAGATACGCAGTATTTT
. | TRBJ1-1 | 13 | TRBV5-1 | . | CASSFSTGTEAFF | TGCGCCAGCAGCTTTTCGACAGGCACTGAAGCTTTCTTT
. | TRBJ1-6 | 14 | TRBV7-8 | TRBD1 | CASSLGQGGSPLHF | TGTGCCAGCAGCTTGGGACAGGGGGGTTCACCCCTCCACTTT
. | TRBJ2-1 | 14 | TRBV6-5 | . | CASSYGVTVNEQFF | TGTGCCAGCAGTTACGGAGTGACCGTCAATGAGCAGTTCTTC
many | TRBJ2-1 | 16 | TRBV4-2 | TRBD1 | CASSQEQGAPYNEQFF | TGTGCCAGCAGCCAAGAACAGGGGGCTCCCTACAATGAGCAGTTCTTC
. | TRBJ2-5 | 15 | TRBV10-3 | . | CAISDLGRGGETQYF | TGTGCCATCAGTGACCTCGGAAGGGGTGGAGAGACCCAGTACTTC
once | TRBJ2-5 | 14 | TRBV28 | . | CASSLVGQQETQYF | TGTGCCAGCAGTTTGGTTGGACAGCAAGAGACCCAGTACTTC
. | TRBJ1-1 | 12 | TRBV6-6 | TRBD1 | CASSSGGSEAFF | TGTGCCAGCAGTTCAGGGGGCTCTGAAGCTTTCTTT
. | TRBJ2-2 | 13 | TRBV5-1 | . | CASSLADTGELFF | TGCGCCAGCAGCTTGGCGGACACCGGGGAGCTGTTTTTT
few | TRBJ1-5 | 15 | TRBV2 | TRBD1 | CASTIDRGPSQPQHF | TGTGCCAGCACCATAGACAGGGGGCCCAGTCAGCCCCAGCATTTT
few | TRBJ2-7 | 14 | TRBV5-6 | TRBD2 | CASSLDGGIYEQYF | TGTGCCAGCAGCTTGGACGGGGGGATCTACGAGCAGTACTTC
. | TRBJ1-2 | 13 | TRBV6-5 | . | CASSRDRNYGYTF | TGTGCCAGCAGTAGAGACAGGAACTATGGCTACACCTTC
once | TRBJ1-6 | 15 | TRBV14 | TRBD1 | CASSLQGTGNSPLHF | TGTGCCAGCAGCCTACAGGGGACCGGGAATTCACCCCTCCACTTT
. | TRBJ2-7 | 12 | TRBV7-2 | . | CASRAQGHEQYF | TGTGCCAGCAGGGCACAGGGCCACGAGCAGTACTTC
. | TRBJ2-1 | 14 | TRBV5-1 | . | CASSLAMSYNEQFF | TGCGCCAGCAGCTTGGCCATGTCCTACAATGAGCAGTTCTTC
. | TRBJ1-1 | 14 | TRBV10-3 | TRBD1 | CAIRTGTENTEAFF | TGTGCCATCAGGACCGGGACAGAGAACACTGAAGCCTTCTTT
. | TRBJ1-4 | 16 | TRBV27 | TRBD1 | CASSARPGQGNEKLFF | TGTGCCAGCAGTGCAAGACCGGGACAGGGGAATGAAAAACTGTTTTTT
. | TRBJ1-2 | 15 | TRBV5-1 | TRBD1 | CASSPGTDRGYGYTF | TGCGCCAGCAGCCCGGGGACAGACAGGGGATATGGCTACACCTTC
. | TRBJ2-1 | 14 | TRBV14 | . | CASSQGDWLNEQFF | TGTGCCAGCAGCCAAGGAGACTGGCTCAATGAGCAGTTCTTC
. | TRBJ2-2 | 14 | TRBV18 | . | CASSPAERAGELFF | TGTGCCAGCTCACCCGCCGAGCGGGCCGGGGAGCTGTTTTTT
once | TRBJ1-1 | 13 | TRBV13 | TRBD1 | CASSLYRGIEAFF | TGTGCCAGCAGCTTATACAGGGGAATAGAAGCTTTCTTT
. | TRBJ2-7 | 13 | TRBV6-1 | . | CASSSQIPYEQYF | TGTGCCAGCAGCTCCCAGATACCCTACGAGCAGTACTTC
. | TRBJ2-7 | 15 | TRBV7-8 | . | CASRLTGPSTYEQYF | TGTGCCAGCAGACTAACAGGTCCCTCCACCTACGAGCAGTACTTC
. | TRBJ1-5 | 19 | TRBV19 | TRBD1 | CASSTRGGTGGRSNQPQHF | TGTGCCAGTAGTACCCGGGGGGGGACAGGGGGCCGCAGCAATCAGCCCCAGCATTTT